This T cell receptor (beta chain) was identified in a study of cytomegalovirus exposure and HLA in healthy donors. The trim removed 6 bases at V and 15 bases at J, leaving 11 bases unmatched. This CDR3 contains 14 residues. Germline V lookup: CDR1 MDHEN, CDR2 SYDVKM. While the first cohort had 650 to 850 subjects, the donors belonged to the separate validation cohort of about 120 subjects. Study-level points and caveats: According to the study, around 150 TCR beta chains were cytomegalovirus-associated. Many donors shared some public TCRs, even though most TCR sequences were rare. A few chains tied to CMV proved CMV antigen-specific in vitro.

This clone was counted a few times. The antigen remains unidentified. The method was immunoSEQ multiplex PCR; TCRdb's version includes in-frame clones alone and lacks a portion of them. Of some 170,000 clones in the sample, around 96% are singletons; the top ten hold about 0.89%. The J gene is TRBJ2-1, the V gene TRBV28; 13 nucleotides align to TRBD2. The specimen was PBMCs. The sequence derives from a woman aged 18-29 years in good health and CMV-seronegative. The CDR3 nucleotides are TGTGCCAGCAGAGGACTAGCGGGGGTAGTGGGGCTGTTCTTC. It translates to CASRGLAGVVGLFF.